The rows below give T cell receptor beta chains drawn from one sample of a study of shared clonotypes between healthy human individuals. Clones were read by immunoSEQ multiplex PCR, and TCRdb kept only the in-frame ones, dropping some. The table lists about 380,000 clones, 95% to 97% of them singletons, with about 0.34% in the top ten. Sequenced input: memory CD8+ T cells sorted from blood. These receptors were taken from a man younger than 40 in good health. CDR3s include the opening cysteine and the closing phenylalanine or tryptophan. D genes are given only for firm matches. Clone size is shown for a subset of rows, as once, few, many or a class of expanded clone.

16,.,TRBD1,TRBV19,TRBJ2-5,TGTGCCAGTAGTATTTTACATCGACAGGGACAAGAGACCCAGTACTTC,CASSILHRQGQETQYF
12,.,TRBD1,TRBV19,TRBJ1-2,TGTGCCAGTAGTATAGCAGGGGGCGGCTACACCTTC,CASSIAGGGYTF
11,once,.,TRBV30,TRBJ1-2,TGTGCCTGGAGGGACAGCTATGGCTACACCTTC,CAWRDSYGYTF
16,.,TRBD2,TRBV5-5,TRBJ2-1,TGTGCCAGCAGGTACGGACTAGCGGGAGGCATCAATGAGCAGTTCTTC,CASRYGLAGGINEQFF
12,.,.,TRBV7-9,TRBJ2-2,TGTGCCAGCAACCCCGAGTCCGGGGAGCTGTTTTTT,CASNPESGELFF
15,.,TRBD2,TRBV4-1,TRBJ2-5,TGCGCCAGCAGCCCAGGGACTAGCGGGAGAGAGACCCAGTACTTC,CASSPGTSGRETQYF
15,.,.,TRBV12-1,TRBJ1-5,TGTGCCAGCAGCGACCAGGGACAGAACAATCAGCCCCAGCATTTT,CASSDQGQNNQPQHF
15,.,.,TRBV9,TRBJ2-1,TGTGCCAGCAGCGTAGGCTTAGGAGGAGGGGGTGAGCAGTTCTTC,CASSVGLGGGGEQFF
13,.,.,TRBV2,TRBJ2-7,TGTGCCAGCAAGCCGGGGAGCTCCTACGAGCAGTACTTC,CASKPGSSYEQYF
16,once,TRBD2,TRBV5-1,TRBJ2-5,TGCGCCAGCAGCTTGGTCTCTAGCGGCTATGGGGAGACCCAGTACTTC,CASSLVSSGYGETQYF
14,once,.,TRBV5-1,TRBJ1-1,TGCGCCAGCAGCTTGTGGACGGCCGCCGTATCGACTTTCTTT,CASSLWTAAVSTFF
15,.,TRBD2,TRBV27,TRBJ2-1,TGTGCCAGCAGCCCGCGGGAGGGGGTCTACAATGAGCAGTTCTTC,CASSPREGVYNEQFF
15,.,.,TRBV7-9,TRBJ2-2,TGTGCCAGCAGCCAGGGCGATCCGGGCACCGGGGAGCTGTTTTTT,CASSQGDPGTGELFF
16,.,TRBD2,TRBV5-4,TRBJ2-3,TGTGCCAGCAGCTTGGCCGGGCTAGCGGGATACAATACGCAGTATTTT,CASSLAGLAGYNTQYF
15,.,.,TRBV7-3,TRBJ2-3,TGTGCCAGCAGACCTAGCCCTCCCGGGGCAGATACGCAGTATTTT,CASRPSPPGADTQYF
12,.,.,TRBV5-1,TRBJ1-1,TGCGCCAGCAGCTCCAGGTACACTGAAGCTTTCTTT,CASSSRYTEAFF
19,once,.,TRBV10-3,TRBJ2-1,TGTGCCATCAGTGAGTCGGAGGGCGTTTTTGGGGTGGGACACAATGAGCAGTTCTTC,CAISESEGVFGVGHNEQFF